This is a list of T cell receptor beta chains from one sample in a study of blood T cell repertoires in COVID-19. The assay was immunoSEQ multiplex PCR, and TCRdb's table has in-frame clones only and misses some. The data contain approximately 40,000 clones, approximately 90% of them singletons. The material sequenced was peripheral blood. The receptors derive from a man in his fifties or sixties in a cohort sampled during active COVID-19. The CDR3 runs from the conserved cysteine through the conserved F or W. A D gene is named only where the DNA matches it firmly. Rows may omit the clone size; those that give it use once, few, many or a size class.

D: TRBD1; V: TRBV4-1; J: TRBJ1-6; size: few; CDR3: CASSQTSRDRNSPLHF; DNA: TGCGCCAGCAGCCAGACGTCCCGGGACAGGAATTCACCCCTCCACTTT
D: .; V: TRBV13; J: TRBJ1-1; size: .; CDR3: CASSFRRSTEAFF; DNA: TGTGCCAGCAGCTTCCGCCGGTCCACTGAAGCTTTCTTT
D: TRBD1; V: TRBV7-8; J: TRBJ2-1; size: .; CDR3: CASSSQGNNEQFF; DNA: TGTGCCAGCAGCTCACAGGGGAACAATGAGCAGTTCTTC
D: .; V: TRBV6-5; J: TRBJ1-1; size: .; CDR3: CASSYSGRGKAFF; DNA: TGTGCCAGCAGTTACTCAGGAAGGGGAAAAGCTTTCTTT
D: .; V: TRBV4-3; J: TRBJ1-5; size: .; CDR3: CASSQEFRGNQPQHF; DNA: TGCGCCAGCAGCCAAGAATTCAGGGGCAATCAGCCCCAGCATTTT
D: .; V: TRBV25-1; J: TRBJ1-6; size: .; CDR3: CANNPTLSVDSPLHF; DNA: TGTGCCAACAATCCCACACTAAGTGTAGATTCACCCCTCCACTTT
D: .; V: TRBV5-1; J: TRBJ2-3; size: .; CDR3: CASSAEEGTQYF; DNA: TGCGCCAGCAGCGCCGAGGAGGGTACGCAGTATTTT
D: .; V: TRBV15; J: TRBJ2-2; size: .; CDR3: CATSRDGPSGGELFF; DNA: TGTGCCACCAGCCGGGATGGACCTTCAGGCGGGGAGCTGTTTTTT
D: TRBD1; V: TRBV5-1; J: TRBJ2-1; size: .; CDR3: CASSKLTGGPYNEQFF; DNA: TGCGCCAGCAGCAAACTGACAGGGGGCCCATACAATGAGCAGTTCTTC
D: TRBD1; V: TRBV5-8; J: TRBJ2-5; size: .; CDR3: CASSYRQGGYETQYF; DNA: TGTGCCAGCAGCTACAGACAGGGTGGTTACGAGACCCAGTACTTC
D: .; V: TRBV6-2/TRBV6-3; J: TRBJ2-3; size: .; CDR3: CASSYSRGTDTQYF; DNA: TGTGCCAGCAGTTACTCACGCGGGACAGATACGCAGTATTTT
D: TRBD2; V: TRBV9; J: TRBJ2-7; size: .; CDR3: CASSASGGAYEQYF; DNA: TGTGCCAGCAGCGCTAGCGGGGGGGCTTACGAGCAGTACTTC
D: TRBD2; V: TRBV9; J: TRBJ2-3; size: .; CDR3: CASSVLSGGTTDTQYF; DNA: TGTGCCAGCAGCGTACTTAGCGGGGGGACCACAGATACGCAGTATTTT
D: TRBD2; V: TRBV6-5; J: TRBJ2-1; size: .; CDR3: CASKVGLDSYNEQFF; DNA: TGTGCCAGCAAAGTGGGACTAGACTCCTACAATGAGCAGTTCTTC
D: .; V: TRBV7-8; J: TRBJ1-2; size: .; CDR3: CASSLDGEEQGYGYTF; DNA: TGTGCCAGCAGCTTAGATGGGGAGGAGCAAGGCTATGGCTACACCTTC
D: TRBD2; V: TRBV19; J: TRBJ2-3; size: .; CDR3: CASSPSDRREWTDTQYF; DNA: TGTGCCAGTAGCCCCTCCGATAGGCGGGAGTGGACAGATACGCAGTATTTT
D: TRBD2; V: TRBV10-3; J: TRBJ2-2; size: .; CDR3: CAISEKYGGAENTGELFF; DNA: TGTGCCATCAGTGAGAAGTACGGGGGGGCGGAGAACACCGGGGAGCTGTTTTTT
D: TRBD1; V: TRBV13; J: TRBJ2-3; size: .; CDR3: CASSLQGALFTDTQYF; DNA: TGTGCCAGCAGCTTACAGGGGGCTCTATTCACAGATACGCAGTATTTT
D: TRBD1; V: TRBV6-5; J: TRBJ2-1; size: .; CDR3: CASSLTGDWEQFF; DNA: TGTGCCAGCAGTTTGACAGGGGATTGGGAGCAGTTCTTC
D: .; V: TRBV7-9; J: TRBJ1-6; size: few; CDR3: CASSLVQDNSPLHF; DNA: TGTGCCAGCAGCTTAGTGCAGGATAATTCACCCCTCCACTTT
D: TRBD1; V: TRBV7-6; J: TRBJ1-2; size: .; CDR3: CASSSFRTGDYGYTF; DNA: TGTGCCAGCAGCTCATTCCGGACAGGAGACTATGGCTACACCTTC
D: .; V: TRBV27; J: TRBJ1-3; size: .; CDR3: CASRRAGGNTIYF; DNA: TGTGCCAGCAGAAGGGCGGGTGGAAACACCATATATTTT
D: .; V: TRBV5-5; J: TRBJ2-7; size: .; CDR3: CASSPPGSGEQYF; DNA: TGTGCCAGCAGCCCCCCTGGAAGCGGCGAGCAGTACTTC
D: TRBD2; V: TRBV9; J: TRBJ2-5; size: .; CDR3: CASSTEPIAGETQYF; DNA: TGTGCCAGCAGCACCGAACCCATAGCGGGAGAGACCCAGTACTTC
D: .; V: TRBV2; J: TRBJ1-1; size: .; CDR3: CASNWDSGVGTEAFF; DNA: TGTGCCAGCAACTGGGACTCTGGGGTAGGCACTGAAGCTTTCTTT
D: TRBD1; V: TRBV6-5; J: TRBJ1-4; size: .; CDR3: CASSYSPTGGSEKLFF; DNA: TGTGCCAGCAGTTACTCCCCGACAGGGGGGAGCGAAAAACTGTTTTTT
D: TRBD2; V: TRBV7-9; J: TRBJ2-3; size: .; CDR3: CASSLLTSGESTDTQYF; DNA: TGTGCCAGCAGTTTATTGACTAGCGGGGAAAGCACAGATACGCAGTATTTT
D: .; V: TRBV9; J: TRBJ1-1; size: .; CDR3: CASSVGGHGNTEAFF; DNA: TGTGCCAGCAGCGTAGGGGGCCACGGGAACACTGAAGCTTTCTTT
D: TRBD1; V: TRBV5-1; J: TRBJ1-2; size: .; CDR3: CASSLGTGAEGYTF; DNA: TGCGCCAGCAGCTTGGGGACAGGGGCGGAAGGCTACACCTTC
D: TRBD1; V: TRBV6-5; J: TRBJ2-2; size: .; CDR3: CASRGDSDTGELFF; DNA: TGTGCCAGCAGGGGGGACAGTGACACCGGGGAGCTGTTTTTT
D: .; V: TRBV4-1; J: TRBJ2-3; size: .; CDR3: CASSQDGVYLADTQYF; DNA: TGCGCCAGCAGCCAAGATGGAGTCTACCTGGCAGATACGCAGTATTTT
D: TRBD1; V: TRBV7-9; J: TRBJ1-1; size: .; CDR3: CASSSRQGMNTEAFF; DNA: TGTGCCAGCAGCTCTCGACAGGGTATGAACACTGAAGCTTTCTTT
D: .; V: TRBV7-2; J: TRBJ1-6; size: .; CDR3: CASSSGGDARYSPLHF; DNA: TGTGCCAGCAGCTCGGGGGGGGACGCCCGGTATTCACCCCTCCACTTT
D: .; V: TRBV4-1; J: TRBJ1-2; size: .; CDR3: CASSQGGFYGYTF; DNA: TGCGCCAGCAGCCAGGGAGGGTTCTATGGCTACACCTTC
D: .; V: TRBV29-1; J: TRBJ1-1; size: .; CDR3: CSVGDTSAEAFF; DNA: TGCAGCGTGGGAGACACTAGCGCTGAAGCTTTCTTT
D: TRBD2; V: TRBV27; J: TRBJ2-3; size: .; CDR3: CASSPRGAGGQDTQYF; DNA: TGTGCCAGCAGTCCCCGGGGAGCGGGGGGGCAAGATACGCAGTATTTT
D: .; V: TRBV2; J: TRBJ2-3; size: .; CDR3: CASRGRPDTQYF; DNA: TGTGCCAGCCGTGGGAGGCCAGATACGCAGTATTTT
D: TRBD1; V: TRBV9; J: TRBJ1-6; size: .; CDR3: CASSLNRDRDNSPLHF; DNA: TGTGCCAGCAGCCTCAACCGGGACAGGGATAATTCACCCCTCCACTTT
D: TRBD1; V: TRBV2; J: TRBJ1-5; size: .; CDR3: CASQTGESNQPQHF; DNA: TGTGCCAGCCAGACAGGGGAGAGCAATCAGCCCCAGCATTTT
D: .; V: TRBV27; J: TRBJ2-3; size: .; CDR3: CASSRDWPDTQYF; DNA: TGTGCCAGCAGTAGGGACTGGCCAGATACGCAGTATTTT
D: TRBD1; V: TRBV2; J: TRBJ2-7; size: .; CDR3: CASTPGQGITEQYF; DNA: TGTGCCAGCACACCGGGACAGGGTATAACCGAGCAGTACTTC
D: .; V: TRBV4-3; J: TRBJ2-1; size: .; CDR3: CASSQVPDPAEYNEQFF; DNA: TGCGCCAGCAGCCAAGTCCCTGACCCCGCGGAATACAATGAGCAGTTCTTC
D: .; V: TRBV24-1; J: TRBJ2-2; size: .; CDR3: CATSDLRGKANTGELFF; DNA: TGTGCCACCAGTGATTTAAGAGGAAAGGCGAACACCGGGGAGCTGTTTTTT
D: .; V: TRBV6-2/TRBV6-3; J: TRBJ2-7; size: .; CDR3: CASSQPTGKKSYEQYF; DNA: TGTGCCAGCAGTCAACCCACAGGGAAGAAGTCCTACGAGCAGTACTTC
D: .; V: TRBV6-5; J: TRBJ2-7; size: once; CDR3: CASSISRSYEQYF; DNA: TGTGCCAGCAGTATTAGCAGATCCTACGAGCAGTACTTC
D: TRBD1; V: TRBV7-2; J: TRBJ1-3; size: .; CDR3: CASSTGQSAGNTIYF; DNA: TGTGCCAGCAGCACGGGACAGAGCGCTGGAAACACCATATATTTT
D: .; V: TRBV5-6; J: TRBJ2-7; size: .; CDR3: CASRDRTVTGREQYF; DNA: TGTGCCAGCAGGGATCGGACAGTAACCGGACGCGAGCAGTACTTC
D: TRBD2; V: TRBV27; J: TRBJ2-1; size: .; CDR3: CASSFSGLDSYNEQFF; DNA: TGTGCCAGCAGTTTCTCCGGACTAGATTCCTACAATGAGCAGTTCTTC
D: TRBD2; V: TRBV7-3; J: TRBJ2-1; size: once; CDR3: CASSPQPLAGGPNEQFF; DNA: TGTGCCAGCAGCCCCCAACCCTTAGCGGGGGGGCCGAATGAGCAGTTCTTC
D: .; V: TRBV28; J: TRBJ1-1; size: .; CDR3: CASSLWGGTGTEAFF; DNA: TGTGCCAGCAGTTTATGGGGGGGGACGGGGACTGAAGCTTTCTTT
D: .; V: TRBV9; J: TRBJ1-2; size: .; CDR3: CASSVQGSHGQGYTF; DNA: TGTGCCAGCAGCGTCCAGGGCAGCCACGGTCAGGGCTACACCTTC
D: .; V: TRBV24-1; J: TRBJ2-5; size: .; CDR3: CATSEGGYQETQYF; DNA: TGTGCCACCAGCGAGGGGGGGTACCAAGAGACCCAGTACTTC
D: .; V: TRBV3-1/TRBV3-2; J: TRBJ1-5; size: .; CDR3: CASSPRGGGQPQHF; DNA: TGTGCCAGCAGCCCGCGCGGGGGGGGTCAGCCCCAGCATTTT
D: .; V: TRBV4-1; J: TRBJ2-6; size: .; CDR3: CASSRTEGTNVLTF; DNA: TGCGCCAGCAGCCGGACAGAAGGGACCAACGTCCTGACTTTC
D: TRBD2; V: TRBV27; J: TRBJ2-7; size: .; CDR3: CASSVLAGGTYEQYF; DNA: TGTGCCAGCAGTGTACTAGCGGGGGGAACCTACGAGCAGTACTTC
D: .; V: TRBV7-9; J: TRBJ1-5; size: .; CDR3: CASSWGAGAQHF; DNA: TGTGCCAGCAGTTGGGGTGCCGGGGCCCAGCATTTT